A single sample is the source of the 14 T cell receptor beta chains below, sequenced in a study of blood T cell repertoires in COVID-19. TCRdb's table, derived via immunoSEQ multiplex PCR, lists solely in-frame clones and lacks some. The sample carries around 85,000 clones, approximately 90% recorded once. The sample was peripheral blood. The origin of the receptors is a man in his sixties with acute or convalescent COVID-19.

V and J are TRBV12-3 or TRBV12-4 and TRBJ2-1; 7 nucleotides agree with TRBD1. The CDR3 runs to 13 residues. Germline trimming cut 1 base from V and 10 bases from J; bases unmatched to any gene: 4. CDR3: CASSLGTGGEQFF. The CDR3 coding sequence is TGTGCCAGCAGTTTAGGGACAGGTGGGGAGCAGTTCTTC.

The chain is built from TRBV6-5 and TRBJ2-6; a weak D match, TRBD1 (6 bases). The germline V gene has CDR1 MNHEY and CDR2 SVGAGI. Trimming removed 7 bases at V and 4 bases at J, with 11 bases between. The CDR3 sequence is 14 residues long. The CDR3 region has the DNA TGTGCCAGCAAAACAGGGCTCGGGGCCAACGTCCTGACTTTC. Its translation: CASKTGLGANVLTF.

The chain recombines TRBV6-2 or TRBV6-3 with TRBJ1-4; D gene ambiguous. CDR3 length: 15 amino acids. Germline V gene lookup returns CDR1 MNHEY and CDR2 SVGEGT. Trimming took 2 bases from V and 4 from J, leaving 11 bases between them. CDR3 DNA sequence: TGTGCCAGCAGTTACACGGGGTTTTATAATGAAAAACTGTTTTTT. Its translation is CASSYTGFYNEKLFF.

The chain combines TRBV9 with TRBJ1-3; TRBD1 might be the D (5 bases). Germline CDR1 is SGDLS and CDR2 is YYNGEE. This CDR3 comprises 16 residues. Trimming pared 0 bases from V and 0 bases from J, leaving 10 bases between. CDR3 DNA: TGTGCCAGCAGCGTAGAGCGGGGGGTCTCTGGAAACACCATATATTTT. Its translation: CASSVERGVSGNTIYF. Full variable domain (outside the CDR3, taken from reference TRBV9 and TRBJ1-3): DSGVTQTPKHLITATGQRVTLRCSPRSGDLSVYWYQQSLDQGLQFLIQYYNGEERAKGNILERFSAQQFPDLHSELNLSSLELGDSALYFCASSVERGVSGNTIYFGEGSWLTVV.

The CDR3, as DNA: TGTGCCAGCAGTTTAAAGGCAGGTCAGGGAGATACGCAGTATTTT. Its protein is CASSLKAGQGDTQYF. The chain has TRBV27 and TRBJ2-3, with TRBD1 as a possible D gene (5 bases). The CDR3 has 15 amino acids. CDR1 and CDR2 from the germline V gene are MNHEY and SMNVEV (reference sequence). Trimming shortened V by 2 bases and J by 5 bases, and 14 bases separated the two germline ends.

The chain is built from TRBV27 and TRBJ2-2; 7 bases are a match to TRBD1. The germline gives CDR1 MNHEY, CDR2 SMNVEV (reference sequence). After removal of 5 bases from V and 1 base from J, the junction contained 4 bases not matched to a gene. The CDR3 length is 15 residues. CDR3 protein: CASSLDRKNTGELFF. CDR3 nucleotide sequence: TGTGCCAGCAGTCTGGACAGGAAGAACACCGGGGAGCTGTTTTTT.

CDR3 nucleotide sequence: TGTGCCAGCAGTTATGCCAAGGGGGCTTGGTACGAGCAGTACTTC. The encoded protein is CASSYAKGAWYEQYF. The chain links TRBV6-2 or TRBV6-3 to TRBJ2-7, with 7 bases aligning to TRBD1. Germline CDR1 is MNHEY and CDR2 is SVGEGT. The CDR3 sequence is 15 residues long. The junction had 9 bases not matched to a gene; V was cut back by 3 bases and J by 4 bases.

This clone was counted a single time. V and J are TRBV21-1 and TRBJ2-3; the DNA was not used to check the table's D call, TRBD1. TRBV21-1 is a documented pseudogene. The CDR3 consists of 17 residues. The CDR3 here is CASSKGETETEEDTQYF. DNA for the CDR3: TGTGCCAGCAGCAAAGGAGAGACAGAGACCGAGGAAGATACGCAGTATTTT.

The chain links TRBV18 to TRBJ1-5, with D maybe TRBD1 (5 bases). This CDR3 has 14 residues. V was trimmed by 2 bases and J by 3 bases, leaving 8 bases between them. The germline V gene encodes CDR1 KGHSH and CDR2 LQKENI. The CDR3 here is CASSPARDNQPQHF. Written as DNA, the CDR3 is TGTGCCAGCTCACCAGCCAGGGACAATCAGCCCCAGCATTTT. The variable domain in full, completed from reference TRBV18 and TRBJ1-5, reads NAGVMQNPRHLVRRRGQEARLRCSPMKGHSHVYWYRQLPEEGLKFMVYLQKENIIDESGMPKERFSAEFPKEGPSILRIQQVVRGDSAAYFCASSPARDNQPQHFGDGTRLSIL.

As regards this clone: Mismatch with germline at one junction end may stem from a read error. The chain combines TRBV6-1 with TRBJ1-2; D perhaps matches TRBD1 (6 bases). Per germline, CDR1 MNHNS and CDR2 SASEGT. This CDR3 region has 13 residues. The CDR3 DNA follows: TGTGCCAGCAGCGAAGACCGACAGGCAAGGATAACCTTC. Amino acid sequence: CASSEDRQARITF.

The J gene is TRBJ2-3, the V gene TRBV2; 12 bases are a match to TRBD2. Unmatched junction bases numbered 4, after V lost 6 bases and J lost 3 bases. Germline lookup yields CDR1 SNHLY and CDR2 FYNNEI. The length of the CDR3 is 15 residues. The CDR3 region has the DNA TGTGCCAGCAGACTAGCGGGGGGCCAGACAGATACGCAGTATTTT. Protein: CASRLAGGQTDTQYF.

This chain links TRBV9 with TRBJ2-7; D is possibly TRBD2 (5 bases). The length of the CDR3 is 12 residues. V lost 3 bases and J lost 3, with 7 bases in between. CDR1 is SGDLS, CDR2 YYNGEE, per germline. CDR3 in amino acids: CASSARGYEQYF. For the CDR3, the DNA is TGTGCCAGCAGCGCTCGGGGCTACGAGCAGTACTTC.

The chain uses TRBV10-2 and TRBJ2-5; 8 positions agree with TRBD2. V shed 6 bases and J 5 bases; nucleotides not matched to a gene: 11. The CDR3 covers 15 residues. CDR1 is WSHSY and CDR2 is SAAADI in the germline V gene. The CDR3 reads CASSGSGSGEETQYF. The DNA for the CDR3 is TGCGCCAGCAGCGGGTCCGGTAGCGGGGAGGAGACCCAGTACTTC.

In this sample, this clone turned up once. The chain couples TRBV12-5 to TRBJ1-1; 7 bases match TRBD1. With V trimmed by 5 bases and J by 1 base, 7 bases remained unmatched. This CDR3 is built from 15 residues. The germline CDR1 and CDR2 sequences are LGHNT and FRNRAP. The CDR3 reads CASGKSTGPNTEAFF. The CDR3 coding sequence is TGTGCTAGTGGTAAATCGACAGGGCCGAACACTGAAGCTTTCTTT.